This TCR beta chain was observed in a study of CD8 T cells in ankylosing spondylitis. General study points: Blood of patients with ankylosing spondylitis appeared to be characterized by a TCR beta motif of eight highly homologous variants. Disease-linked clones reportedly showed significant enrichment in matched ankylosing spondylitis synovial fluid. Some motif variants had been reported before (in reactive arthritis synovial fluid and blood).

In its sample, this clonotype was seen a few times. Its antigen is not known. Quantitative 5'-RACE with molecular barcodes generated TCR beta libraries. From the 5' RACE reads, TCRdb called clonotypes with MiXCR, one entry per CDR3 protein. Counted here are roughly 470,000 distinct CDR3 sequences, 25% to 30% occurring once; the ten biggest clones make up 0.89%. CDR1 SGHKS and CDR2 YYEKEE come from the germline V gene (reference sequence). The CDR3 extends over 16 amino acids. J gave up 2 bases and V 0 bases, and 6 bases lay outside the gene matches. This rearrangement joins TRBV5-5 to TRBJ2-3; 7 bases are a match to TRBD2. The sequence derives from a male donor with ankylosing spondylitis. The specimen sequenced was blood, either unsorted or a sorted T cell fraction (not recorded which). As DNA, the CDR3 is TGTGCCAGCAGCTTGGATGGGGGAGGGTACACAGATACGCAGTATTTT. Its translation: CASSLDGGGYTDTQYF. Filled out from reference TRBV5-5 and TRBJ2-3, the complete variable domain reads DAGVTQSPTHLIKTRGQQVTLRCSPISGHKSVSWYQQVLGQGPQFIFQYYEKEERGRGNFPDRFSARQFPNYSSELNVNALLLGDSALYLCASSLDGGGYTDTQYFGPGTRLTVL.